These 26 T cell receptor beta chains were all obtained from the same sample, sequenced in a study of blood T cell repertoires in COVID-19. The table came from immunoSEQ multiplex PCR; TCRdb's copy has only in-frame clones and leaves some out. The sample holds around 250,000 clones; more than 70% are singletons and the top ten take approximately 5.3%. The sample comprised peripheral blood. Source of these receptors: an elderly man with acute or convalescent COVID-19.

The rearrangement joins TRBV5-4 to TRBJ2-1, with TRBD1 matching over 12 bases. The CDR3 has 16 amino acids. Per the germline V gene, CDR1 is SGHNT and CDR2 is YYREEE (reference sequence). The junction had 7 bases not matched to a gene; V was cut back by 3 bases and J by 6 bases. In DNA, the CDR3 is TGTGCCAGCAGCTCGGGACAGGGGGCTATAGTCAATGAGCAGTTCTTC. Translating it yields CASSSGQGAIVNEQFF.

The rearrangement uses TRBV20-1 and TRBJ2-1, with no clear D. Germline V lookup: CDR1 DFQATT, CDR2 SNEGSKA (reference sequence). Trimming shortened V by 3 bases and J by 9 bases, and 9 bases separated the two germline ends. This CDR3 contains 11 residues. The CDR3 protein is CSARSRLEQFF. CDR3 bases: TGCAGTGCTAGGTCGAGGCTTGAGCAGTTCTTC.

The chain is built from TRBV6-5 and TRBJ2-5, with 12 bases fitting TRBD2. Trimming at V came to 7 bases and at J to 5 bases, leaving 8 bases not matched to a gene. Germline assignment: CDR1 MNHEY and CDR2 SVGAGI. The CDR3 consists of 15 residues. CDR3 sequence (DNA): TGTGCCAGCACCAACCTAGCGGGAGGGCAGGAGACCCAGTACTTC. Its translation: CASTNLAGGQETQYF.

The CDR3 region is CASRLQGFEETQYF. For the CDR3, the DNA is TGTGCCAGCAGGTTACAGGGTTTTGAAGAGACCCAGTACTTC. The gene calls are TRBV27 and TRBJ2-5, with D perhaps matching TRBD1 (6 bases). Trimming took off 6 bases at V and 3 bases at J, with 14 bases between the two ends. The CDR3 totals 14 residues. The germline gives CDR1 MNHEY, CDR2 SMNVEV (reference sequence).

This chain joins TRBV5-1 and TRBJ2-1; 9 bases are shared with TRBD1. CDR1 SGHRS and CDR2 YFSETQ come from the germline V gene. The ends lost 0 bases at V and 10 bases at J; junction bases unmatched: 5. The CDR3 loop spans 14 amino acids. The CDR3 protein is CASSLGQGGGEQFF. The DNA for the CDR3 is TGCGCCAGCAGCTTGGGACAGGGGGGAGGAGAGCAGTTCTTC.

The DNA for the CDR3 is TGTGCCAGCAGCCAAGTTTTCGGGAGGGCCGGGGTTGGTGAGCAGTTCTTC. It is translated as CASSQVFGRAGVGEQFF. This chain uses TRBV14 with TRBJ2-1; TRBD2 matches at 8 bases. From germline, CDR1 is SGHDN and CDR2 FVKESK. The CDR3 runs 17 residues. Trimming took 1 base from V and 9 from J; bases not matched to a gene: 14.

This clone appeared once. The CDR3 bases are TGCGCCAGCAGCACCGGGACAGGAGACTACGAGCAGTACTTC. This translates into CASSTGTGDYEQYF. V usage is TRBV5-1 and J usage is TRBJ2-7; TRBD1 matches at 8 bases. Trimming removed 4 bases from V and 3 bases from J; junction bases left unmatched: 6. The CDR3 spans 14 residues. Germline V gene data show CDR1 as SGHRS and CDR2 as YFSETQ.

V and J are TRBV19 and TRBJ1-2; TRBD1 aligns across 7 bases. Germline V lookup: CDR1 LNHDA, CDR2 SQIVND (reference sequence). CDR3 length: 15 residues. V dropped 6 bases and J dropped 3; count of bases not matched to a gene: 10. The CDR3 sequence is CASRESWTGYYGYTF. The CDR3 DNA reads TGTGCCAGTAGGGAATCCTGGACAGGATACTATGGCTACACCTTC.

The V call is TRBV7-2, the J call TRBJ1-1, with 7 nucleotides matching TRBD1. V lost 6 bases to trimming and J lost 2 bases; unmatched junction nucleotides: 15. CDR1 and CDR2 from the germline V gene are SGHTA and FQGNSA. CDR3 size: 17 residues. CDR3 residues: CASSSNRGGGKNTEAFF. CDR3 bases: TGTGCCAGCAGTTCGAACAGGGGAGGAGGTAAAAACACTGAAGCTTTCTTT.

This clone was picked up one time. The CDR3 bases are TGTGCCAGCTCACCAGGCCAGTCCAGCACAGATACGCAGTATTTT. It codes for CASSPGQSSTDTQYF. The chain recombines TRBV18 with TRBJ2-3; D is uncertain. Germline loops: CDR1 KGHSH, CDR2 LQKENI. V was pared by 2 bases and J by 0 bases, with 9 bases between. This CDR3 has 15 amino acids. Full variable domain (missing parts from reference TRBV18 and TRBJ2-3): NAGVMQNPRHLVRRRGQEARLRCSPMKGHSHVYWYRQLPEEGLKFMVYLQKENIIDESGMPKERFSAEFPKEGPSILRIQQVVRGDSAAYFCASSPGQSSTDTQYFGPGTRLTVL.

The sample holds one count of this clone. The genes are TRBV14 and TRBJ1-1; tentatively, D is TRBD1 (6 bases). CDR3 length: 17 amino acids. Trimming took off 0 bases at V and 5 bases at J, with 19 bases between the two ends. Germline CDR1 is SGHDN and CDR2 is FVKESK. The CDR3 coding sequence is TGTGCCAGCAGCCAAGATCTGGCGGGGGGAAGGGGGACTGAAGCTTTCTTT. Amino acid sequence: CASSQDLAGGRGTEAFF. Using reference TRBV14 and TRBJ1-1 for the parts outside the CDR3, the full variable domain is EAGVTQFPSHSVIEKGQTVTLRCDPISGHDNLYWYRRVMGKEIKFLLHFVKESKQDESGMPNNRFLAERTGGTYSTLKVQPAELEDSGVYFCASSQDLAGGRGTEAFFGQGTRLTVV.

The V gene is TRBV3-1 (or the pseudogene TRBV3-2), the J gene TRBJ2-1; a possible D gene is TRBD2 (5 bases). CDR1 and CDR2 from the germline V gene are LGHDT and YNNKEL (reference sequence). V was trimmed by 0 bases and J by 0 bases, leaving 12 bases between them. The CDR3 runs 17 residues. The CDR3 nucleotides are TGTGCCAGCAGCCAAGATCGGGCGGGTATCTCCTACAATGAGCAGTTCTTC. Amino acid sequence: CASSQDRAGISYNEQFF.

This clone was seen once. CDR3 protein: CASAAGAGAYEQYF. The CDR3, as DNA: TGTGCCAGCGCGGCCGGGGCGGGGGCTTACGAGCAGTACTTC. The rearrangement links TRBV28 to TRBJ2-7, with a weak D call TRBD2 (7 bases). The CDR3 covers 14 residues. Trimming took 8 bases from V and 4 from J, leaving 18 bases between them. CDR1 and CDR2 from the germline V gene are MDHEN and SYDVKM.

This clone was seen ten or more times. In DNA form, the CDR3 reads TGTGCCAGCAGCATCAGACTCGAAGACACCATATATTTT. Protein: CASSIRLEDTIYF. The chain employs TRBV7-9 and TRBJ1-3, with no clear D. This CDR3 is 13 amino acids long. Germline V gene sequence: CDR1 SEHNR, CDR2 FQNEAQ (reference sequence). V lost 5 bases, J lost 8 bases, and 13 bases lay in between.

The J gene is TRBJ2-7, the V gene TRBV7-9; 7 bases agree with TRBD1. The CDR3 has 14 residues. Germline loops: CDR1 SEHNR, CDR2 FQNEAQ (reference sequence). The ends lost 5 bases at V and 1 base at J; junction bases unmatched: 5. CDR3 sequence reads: CASSKTGQSYEQYF. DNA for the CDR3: TGTGCCAGCAGCAAGACGGGACAGTCCTACGAGCAGTACTTC.

The CDR3 loop is CASEKRLNTGELFF. The CDR3 nucleotides read TGTGCCAGCGAGAAGAGACTGAACACCGGGGAGCTGTTTTTT. The chain combines TRBV2 with TRBJ2-2, with no clear D. From germline, CDR1 is SNHLY and CDR2 FYNNEI. The CDR3 contains 14 residues. V lost 8 bases and J 1 base, leaving 11 bases between the germline ends.

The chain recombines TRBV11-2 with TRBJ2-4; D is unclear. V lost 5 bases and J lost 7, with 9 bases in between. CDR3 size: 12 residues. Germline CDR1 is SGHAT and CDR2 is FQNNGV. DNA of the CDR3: TGTGCCAGCAGCCCCTTTATGAACATTCAGTACTTC. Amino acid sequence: CASSPFMNIQYF.

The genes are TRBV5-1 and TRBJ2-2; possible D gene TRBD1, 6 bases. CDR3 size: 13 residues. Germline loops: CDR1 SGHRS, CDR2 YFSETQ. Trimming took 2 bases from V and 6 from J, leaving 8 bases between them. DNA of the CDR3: TGCGCCAGCAGCTTACAGGGACCCGGGGAGCTGTTTTTT. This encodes CASSLQGPGELFF. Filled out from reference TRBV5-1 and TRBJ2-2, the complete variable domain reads KAGVTQTPRYLIKTRGQQVTLSCSPISGHRSVSWYQQTPGQGLQFLFEYFSETQRNKGNFPGRFSGRQFSNSRSEMNVSTLELGDSALYLCASSLQGPGELFFGEGSRLTVL.

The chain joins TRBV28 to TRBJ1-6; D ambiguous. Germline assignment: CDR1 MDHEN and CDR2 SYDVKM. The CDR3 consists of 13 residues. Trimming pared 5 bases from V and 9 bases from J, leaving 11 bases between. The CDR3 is CASSVMSGSPLHF. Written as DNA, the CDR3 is TGTGCCAGCAGTGTTATGTCCGGTTCACCCCTCCACTTT.

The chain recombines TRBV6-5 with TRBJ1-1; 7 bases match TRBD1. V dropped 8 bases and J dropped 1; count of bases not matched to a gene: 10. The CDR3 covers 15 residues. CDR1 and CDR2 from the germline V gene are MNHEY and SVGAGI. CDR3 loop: CASSPNTGANTEAFF. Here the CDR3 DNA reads TGTGCCAGCTCCCCTAATACAGGGGCGAACACTGAAGCTTTCTTT.

The CDR3, as DNA: TGTGCCAGTAGTATAGAGGGGCCAATTAGGTTGTTCCACACTGAAGCTTTCTTT. Translation gives CASSIEGPIRLFHTEAFF. The rearrangement uses TRBV19 and TRBJ1-1; perhaps TRBD1 as D (5 bases). There are 18 residues in the CDR3. Germline values: CDR1 LNHDA, CDR2 SQIVND (reference sequence). V lost 0 bases and J 3 bases, leaving 20 bases between the germline ends.

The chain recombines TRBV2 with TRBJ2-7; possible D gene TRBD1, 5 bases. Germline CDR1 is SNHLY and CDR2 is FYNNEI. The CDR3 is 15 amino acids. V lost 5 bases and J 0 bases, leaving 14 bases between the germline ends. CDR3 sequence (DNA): TGTGCCAGCAGTTTAGACAGTTCGAGCTCCTACGAGCAGTACTTC. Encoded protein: CASSLDSSSSYEQYF.

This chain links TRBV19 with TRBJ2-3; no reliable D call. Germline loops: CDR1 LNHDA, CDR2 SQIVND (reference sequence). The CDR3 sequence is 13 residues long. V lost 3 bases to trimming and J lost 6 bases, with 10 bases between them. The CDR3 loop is CASSILYADTQYF. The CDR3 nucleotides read TGTGCCAGTAGTATCCTCTACGCGGATACGCAGTATTTT. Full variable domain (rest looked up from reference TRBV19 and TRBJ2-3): DGGITQSPKYLFRKEGQNVTLSCEQNLNHDAMYWYRQDPGQGLRLIYYSQIVNDFQKGDIAEGYSVSREKKESFPLTVTSAQKNPTAFYLCASSILYADTQYFGPGTRLTVL.

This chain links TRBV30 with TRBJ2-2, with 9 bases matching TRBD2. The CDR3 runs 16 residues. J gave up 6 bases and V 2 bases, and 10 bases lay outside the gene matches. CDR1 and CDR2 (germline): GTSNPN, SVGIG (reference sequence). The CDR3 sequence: CAWSKFRTSAPGELFF. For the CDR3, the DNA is TGTGCCTGGAGTAAGTTCCGGACTAGCGCCCCCGGGGAGCTGTTTTTT.

The CDR3 sequence is CASSQSIGRLAGVKQFF. In nucleotides, the CDR3 is TGTGCCAGCAGCCAATCCATCGGGCGATTAGCGGGGGTAAAGCAGTTCTTC. This chain connects TRBV14 to TRBJ2-1; 9 bases match TRBD2. Germline values: CDR1 SGHDN, CDR2 FVKESK. The CDR3 contains 17 residues. Trimming cost V 2 bases and J 11 bases; bases outside gene matches: 16.

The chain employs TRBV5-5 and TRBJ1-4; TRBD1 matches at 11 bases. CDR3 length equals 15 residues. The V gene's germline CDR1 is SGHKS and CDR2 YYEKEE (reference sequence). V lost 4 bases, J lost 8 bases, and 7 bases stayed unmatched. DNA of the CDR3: TGTGCCAGCAGCCAGGACAGGGGGCGGAACGAAAAACTGTTTTTT. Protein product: CASSQDRGRNEKLFF.